This entry describes one TCR beta chain. Its antigen is unknown. The sample comes from a study of T cell repertoires and HLA-DP antigens. Background on the study: A couple of male donors and one female donor spanned ages 18-to-29 through 60-to-69. Notes on the study in general: Pre-culture clonality, approximately 0.036, was far below sorted CD137+ clonality of about 0.4. Average cumulative frequency of previously undetected clones was 35% to 40% against one allele and less than 55% against the other.

The repertoire was sequenced with immunoSEQ multiplex PCR; TCRdb's copy has only in-frame clones and lacks some. The table has about 89,000 clones, approximately 86% seen once. CD4+ T cells were isolated untouched, 95% to 98% pure. The TCR comes from a man between 45 and 60 years old in good health and CMV-seronegative. The sequenced sample consisted of CD4+ T cells from PBMCs.

CDR3 DNA sequence: TGTGCCAGCAGCGTAGGTCGAGATCAGCCCCAGCATTTT. It codes for CASSVGRDQPQHF. This sequence joins TRBV9 and TRBJ1-5; no reliable D call. The germline V gene encodes CDR1 SGDLS and CDR2 YYNGEE. The CDR3 consists of 13 residues. V was pared by 0 bases and J by 5 bases, with 6 bases between.